The text below deals with one TCR beta chain. These data belong to a study of blood T cell repertoires in COVID-19. About the research overall: Samples representing acute and convalescent COVID-19 were sourced from the United States, Italy and Spain. PBMCs, B-cell-depleted T cells, or T cells provided the cDNA or gDNA that made up the material.

Germline CDR1 reads SGHRS; CDR2 reads YFSETQ. CDR3 length equals 14 residues. Losses at the gene ends were 1 base for V and 5 bases for J; bases not matched to a gene: 5. In the authors' workflow: Nucleated cell counts were estimated from reference gene primer amplification. Only in-frame clones appear in the TCRdb table, and some are missing; sequencing was by immunoSEQ multiplex PCR. That table supplies the V and J calls and clone size; D and trimming were determined from the DNA. The sample lists 70,000 to 95,000 clones, about four fifths occurring once. This sequence joins TRBV5-1 and TRBJ2-5; 7 bases match TRBD2. The sequencing sample was made of peripheral blood. This TCR came from a woman in her 70s with acute or convalescent COVID-19. As DNA, the CDR3 is TGCGCCAGCAGCTTGAAAGGCGGGAGTGAGACCCAGTACTTC. It encodes CASSLKGGSETQYF.